Described below is a single T cell receptor beta chain sequence and its context. Its specificity is unknown. It is unclear where the CDR3 begins or ends on the DNA, so no DNA is shown, and the CDR3 is as TCRdb lists it. Pooling was applied to second doses at about 4 or about 12 weeks. These data come from a study of T cell responses to AZD1222 COVID-19 vaccine. General study results and limits: Dominant at 160-218 and 743-854, vaccine-associated CD4 TCRs also spanned spike. All repertoire sampling was performed exclusively after the peak T cell response.

Both ends counted, the CDR3 spans 15 residues. The germline V gene encodes CDR1 MNHEY and CDR2 SVGAGI. Generated by immunoSEQ multiplex PCR, the TCRdb table keeps only in-frame clones and is missing some. The sample yields more than 150,000 clones, approximately 91% seen once. The chain links TRBV6-5 to TRBJ2-1; the DNA was not compared with TRBD2, the D call given in the table. The TCR comes from an adult who received the AZD1222 COVID-19 vaccine. Sequenced here: peripheral blood, sampled 28 days after the second AZD1222 dose. Here the CDR3 reads CASSSSGGLYNEQFF.